This TCR beta chain originates from a study of response to subunit inactivated influenza vaccine. TCRdb itself ran the RT-PCR reads through MiXCR, one entry per CDR3 protein. The sample contains roughly 700,000 distinct CDR3 sequences, around 14% of which appear only once. CDR1 and CDR2 (germline): SQVTM, ANQGSEA. V lost 4 bases to trimming and J lost 5 bases, with 11 bases between them. CDR3 length: 12 residues. This TCR was sampled from a man aged 50 to 60 who received an inactivated influenza vaccine. The V call is TRBV29-1, the J call TRBJ2-5, with D tentatively TRBD1 (6 bases). This specimen was PBMCs from blood, taken less than 13 days after vaccination. CDR3 sequence: CSVAQGLETQYF. The CDR3 DNA reads TGCAGCGTTGCACAGGGTTTGGAGACCCAGTACTTC. The full variable domain, with the rest looked up from reference TRBV29-1 and TRBJ2-5, is SAVISQKPSRDICQRGTSLTIQCQVDSQVTMMFWYRQQPGQSLTLIATANQGSEATYESGFVIDKFPISRPNLTFSTLTVSNMSPEDSSIYLCSVAQGLETQYFGPGTRLLVL.